Included here is one T cell receptor (beta chain) sequence, with context. The antigen is unknown. This record comes from a study of T cell responses to AZD1222 COVID-19 vaccine. Whole-study results and caveats: Spike-spanning, vaccine-associated CD4 TCRs were dominant at 160-218 and 743-854. The donors showed a predominance of white British ancestry and of females, with possible underestimation of clonal diversity. Spike-specific TCR breadth and depth went up after people got two AZD1222 doses. Targets within unmutated variant regions were reportedly found for nearly half of spike-specific TCRs.

Profiled with immunoSEQ multiplex PCR; TCRdb holds only in-frame clones, not every one. Of 150,000 to 200,000 clones in the sample, 92% were seen once. CDR3 length: 14 amino acids. The clonotype comes from an adult who received the AZD1222 COVID-19 vaccine. This material consisted of peripheral blood, taken 28 days after the second AZD1222 dose. The J gene is TRBJ2-7, the V gene TRBV21-1; the table's D call, TRBD2, has no DNA check behind it. TRBV21-1 constitutes a pseudogene. Here the CDR3 DNA reads TGTGCCAGCAGCAAAGAGTCGGGAACCTACGAGCAGTACTTC. This codes for CASSKESGTYEQYF.